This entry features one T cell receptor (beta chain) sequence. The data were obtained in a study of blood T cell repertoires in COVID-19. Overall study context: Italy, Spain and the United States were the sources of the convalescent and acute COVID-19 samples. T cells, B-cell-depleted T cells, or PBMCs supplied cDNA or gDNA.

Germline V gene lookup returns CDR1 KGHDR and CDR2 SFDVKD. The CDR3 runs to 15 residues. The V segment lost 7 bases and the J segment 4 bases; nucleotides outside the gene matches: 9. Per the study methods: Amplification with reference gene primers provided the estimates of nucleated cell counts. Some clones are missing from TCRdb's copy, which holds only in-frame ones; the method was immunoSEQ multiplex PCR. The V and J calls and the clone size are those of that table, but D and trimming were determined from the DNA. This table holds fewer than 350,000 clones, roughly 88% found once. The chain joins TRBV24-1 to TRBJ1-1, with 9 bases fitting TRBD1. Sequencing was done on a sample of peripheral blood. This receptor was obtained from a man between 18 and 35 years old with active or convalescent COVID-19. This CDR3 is CATRGTGRFGTEAFF. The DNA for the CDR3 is TGTGCCACCAGGGGGACAGGGCGGTTCGGCACTGAAGCTTTCTTT.